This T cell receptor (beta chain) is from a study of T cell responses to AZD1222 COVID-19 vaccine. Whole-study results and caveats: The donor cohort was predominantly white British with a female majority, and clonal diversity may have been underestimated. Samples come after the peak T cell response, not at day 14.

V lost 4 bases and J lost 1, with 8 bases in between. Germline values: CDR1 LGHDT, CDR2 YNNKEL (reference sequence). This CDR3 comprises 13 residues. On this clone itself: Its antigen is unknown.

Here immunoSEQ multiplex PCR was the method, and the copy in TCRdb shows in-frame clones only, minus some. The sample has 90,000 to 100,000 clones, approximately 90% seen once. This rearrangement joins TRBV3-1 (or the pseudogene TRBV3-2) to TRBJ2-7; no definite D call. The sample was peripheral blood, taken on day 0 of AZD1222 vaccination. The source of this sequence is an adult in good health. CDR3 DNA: TGTGCCAGCAGCCTGCCTGGTTCCTACGAGCAGTACTTC. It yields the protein CASSLPGSYEQYF.